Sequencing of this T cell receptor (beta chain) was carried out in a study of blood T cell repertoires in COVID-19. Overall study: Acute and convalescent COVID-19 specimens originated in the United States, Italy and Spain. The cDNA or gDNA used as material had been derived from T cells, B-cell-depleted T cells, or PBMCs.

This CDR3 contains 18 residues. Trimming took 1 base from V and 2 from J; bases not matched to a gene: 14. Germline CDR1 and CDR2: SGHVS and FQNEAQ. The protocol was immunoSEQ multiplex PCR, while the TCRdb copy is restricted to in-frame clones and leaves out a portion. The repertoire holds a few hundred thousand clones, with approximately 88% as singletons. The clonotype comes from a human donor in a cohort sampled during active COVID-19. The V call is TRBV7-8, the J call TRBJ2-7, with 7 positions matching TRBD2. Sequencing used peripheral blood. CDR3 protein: CASSLGGLSGATPYEQYF. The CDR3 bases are TGTGCCAGCAGCTTAGGGGGATTGAGCGGGGCCACTCCCTACGAGCAGTACTTC.